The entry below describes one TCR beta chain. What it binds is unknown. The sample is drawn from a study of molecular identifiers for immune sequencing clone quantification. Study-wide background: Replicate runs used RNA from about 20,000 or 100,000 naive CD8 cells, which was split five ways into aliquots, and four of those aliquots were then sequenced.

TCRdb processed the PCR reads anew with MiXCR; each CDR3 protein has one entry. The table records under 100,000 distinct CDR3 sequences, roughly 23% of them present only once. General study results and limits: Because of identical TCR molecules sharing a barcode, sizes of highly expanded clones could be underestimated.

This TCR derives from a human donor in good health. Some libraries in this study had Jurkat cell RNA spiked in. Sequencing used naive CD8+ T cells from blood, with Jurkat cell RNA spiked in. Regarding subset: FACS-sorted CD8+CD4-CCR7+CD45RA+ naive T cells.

CDR3 in amino acids: CSAIPIRQTGTDTQYF. DNA for the CDR3: TGCAGTGCTATTCCAATAAGACAGACAGGCACAGATACGCAGTATTTT. This chain links TRBV20-1 with TRBJ2-3; tentative D call: TRBD1 (5 bases). CDR1 is DFQATT, CDR2 SNEGSKA, per germline (reference sequence). Deletions cut 4 bases from V and 1 base from J, with 18 bases between. The CDR3 extends over 16 amino acids.